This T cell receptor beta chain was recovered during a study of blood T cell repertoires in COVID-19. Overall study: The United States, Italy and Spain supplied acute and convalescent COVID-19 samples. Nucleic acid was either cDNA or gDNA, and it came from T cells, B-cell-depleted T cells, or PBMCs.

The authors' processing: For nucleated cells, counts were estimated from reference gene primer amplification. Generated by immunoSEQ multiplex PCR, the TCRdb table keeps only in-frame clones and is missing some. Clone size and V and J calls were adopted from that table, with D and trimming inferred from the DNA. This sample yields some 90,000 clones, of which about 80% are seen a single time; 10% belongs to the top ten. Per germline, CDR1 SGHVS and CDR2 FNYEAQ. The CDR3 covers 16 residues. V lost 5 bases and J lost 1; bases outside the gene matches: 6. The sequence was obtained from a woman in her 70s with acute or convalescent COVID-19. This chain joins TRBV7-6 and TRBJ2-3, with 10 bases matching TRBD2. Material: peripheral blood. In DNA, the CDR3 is TGTGCCAGCAGCCTCCGTGGGACTAGCGGCACAGATACGCAGTATTTT. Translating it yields CASSLRGTSGTDTQYF.